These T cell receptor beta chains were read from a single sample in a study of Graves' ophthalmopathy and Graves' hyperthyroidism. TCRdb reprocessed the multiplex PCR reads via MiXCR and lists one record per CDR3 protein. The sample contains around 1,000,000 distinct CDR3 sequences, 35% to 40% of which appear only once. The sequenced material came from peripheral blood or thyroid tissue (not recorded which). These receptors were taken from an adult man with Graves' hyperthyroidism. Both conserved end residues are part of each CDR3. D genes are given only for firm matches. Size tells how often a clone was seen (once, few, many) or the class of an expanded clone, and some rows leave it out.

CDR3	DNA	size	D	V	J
CASGPSGRYTEAFF	TGTGCCAGCGGACCCTCAGGGAGGTACACTGAAGCTTTCTTT	NA	NA	TRBV7-8	TRBJ1-1
CAISESTGTNYGYTF	TGTGCCATCAGTGAGAGTACAGGGACGAACTATGGCTACACCTTC	NA	NA	TRBV10-3	TRBJ1-2
CASSPGGGGGSAPAGGYTF	TGCGCCAGCAGCCCTGGGGGTGGGGGGGGATCAGCCCCAGCAGGTGGCTACACCTTC	NA	NA	TRBV5-1	TRBJ1-2
CASSIQQESYEQYF	TGCGCCAGCAGCATTCAGCAGGAGAGCTACGAGCAGTACTTC	NA	NA	TRBV7-2	TRBJ2-7
CASRYQTGDYEQYF	TGCGCCAGCAGATACCAGACAGGGGACTACGAGCAGTACTTC	NA	TRBD1	TRBV5-1	TRBJ2-7
CSETGGGWDGYTF	TGCAGCGAGACAGGGGGAGGTTGGGATGGCTACACCTTC	NA	TRBD1	TRBV29-1	TRBJ1-2
CASSQDPTNTGELFF	TGCGCCAGCAGCCAAGATCCGACGAACACCGGGGAGCTGTTTTTT	NA	NA	TRBV4-1	TRBJ2-2
CASSQAQGSGANVLTF	TGTGCCAGCAGCCAAGCGCAGGGCTCTGGGGCCAACGTCCTGACTTTC	NA	NA	TRBV7-6	TRBJ2-6
CASRRLAGTNSYEQYF	TGTGCCAGCAGGAGGCTAGCGGGAACCAACTCCTACGAGCAGTACTTC	NA	TRBD2	TRBV6-2/TRBV6-3	TRBJ2-7
CASSQDTLRTGELFF	TGTGCCAGCAGCCAAGACACTTTGAGGACCGGGGAGCTGTTTTTT	NA	NA	TRBV14	TRBJ2-2
CASSELAGGAGELFF	TGTGCCAGTAGTGAGTTAGCGGGGGGCGCCGGGGAGCTGTTTTTT	NA	TRBD2	TRBV19	TRBJ2-2
CASSFQDRSAEAFF	TGTGCCAGCAGCTTCCAGGACAGGAGTGCTGAAGCTTTCTTT	many	TRBD1	TRBV7-9	TRBJ1-1
CASSLASSNYGYTF	TGTGCCAGCAGCTTAGCCAGCTCTAACTATGGCTACACCTTC	many	NA	TRBV7-9	TRBJ1-2
CASSFGNLNNSPLHF	TGTGCCAGCAGCTTCGGGAACTTGAATAATTCACCCCTCCACTTT	many	NA	TRBV11-2	TRBJ1-6
CASSATPNQPQHF	TGTGCCAGCAGTGCGACCCCAAATCAGCCCCAGCATTTT	NA	NA	TRBV12-3/TRBV12-4	TRBJ1-5
CASSITPGGGNQPQHF	TGTGCCAGTAGTATTACTCCGGGAGGGGGCAATCAGCCCCAGCATTTT	many	NA	TRBV19	TRBJ1-5
CASMDGQRGYTF	TGTGCCAGCATGGACGGGCAGAGAGGCTACACCTTC	NA	NA	TRBV6-1	TRBJ1-2
CASRSGTGREWETQYF	TGTGCCAGCAGGTCTGGGACAGGGAGAGAGTGGGAGACCCAGTACTTC	NA	TRBD1	TRBV7-8	TRBJ2-5
CASRREGSTYEQYF	TGTGCCAGCAGAAGGGAGGGGAGCACCTACGAGCAGTACTTC	once	TRBD2	TRBV5-6	TRBJ2-7
CASSPGRRTEGYTF	TGCGCCAGCAGCCCGGGACGCCGGACTGAGGGCTACACCTTC	NA	NA	TRBV5-1	TRBJ1-2
CAISEAGDTSSYEQYF	TGTGCCATCAGTGAGGCGGGGGACACGAGCTCCTACGAGCAGTACTTC	NA	NA	TRBV10-3	TRBJ2-7
CASDTRVEENTGELFF	TGTGCCAGCGATACCAGAGTCGAGGAGAACACCGGGGAGCTGTTTTTT	once	NA	TRBV2	TRBJ2-2
CSVDPGRNEAFF	TGCAGCGTTGACCCCGGCAGGAATGAAGCTTTCTTT	NA	NA	TRBV29-1	TRBJ1-1
CASSAYGAGQRNEKLFF	TGTGCCAGCAGCGCTTACGGTGCGGGACAGCGGAATGAAAAACTGTTTTTT	few	TRBD1	TRBV12-3/TRBV12-4	TRBJ1-4
CSAAHPNGYTF	TGCAGCGCTGCCCACCCCAATGGCTACACCTTC	many	NA	TRBV29-1	TRBJ1-2
CASSHTTGDTEAFF	TGCGCCAGCAGCCACACTACAGGGGACACTGAAGCTTTCTTT	many	TRBD1	TRBV4-1	TRBJ1-1
CAISGQGDSEQYF	TGTGCCATCAGTGGACAGGGGGATTCTGAGCAGTACTTC	NA	TRBD1	TRBV10-3	TRBJ2-7
CSAWRTQETQYF	TGCAGTGCTTGGAGAACCCAAGAGACCCAGTACTTC	few	NA	TRBV20-1	TRBJ2-5
CASSPRQGDGDEQYF	TGTGCCAGCAGCCCGCGACAGGGGGATGGTGACGAGCAGTACTTC	NA	TRBD1	TRBV7-2	TRBJ2-7
CASSPRNQPQYF	TGTGCCAGCAGTCCCAGGAATCAGCCCCAGTACTTC	NA	NA	TRBV12-3/TRBV12-4	TRBJ2-5
CSVRWSFGTEAFF	TGCAGCGTTAGATGGAGTTTTGGCACTGAAGCTTTCTTT	NA	NA	TRBV29-1	TRBJ1-1
CASSQGTANYEQYF	TGCGCCAGCAGCCAAGGGACAGCTAACTACGAGCAGTACTTC	NA	TRBD1	TRBV5-1	TRBJ2-7
CSVERQLQETQYF	TGCAGCGTTGAGAGGCAGCTACAAGAGACCCAGTACTTC	many	NA	TRBV29-1	TRBJ2-5
CASSLQGASFGYTF	TGTGCCAGCAGTTTACAGGGGGCTTCTTTTGGCTACACCTTC	few	TRBD1	TRBV28	TRBJ1-2
CASSQDWRSNQPQHF	TGCGCCAGCAGCCAAGATTGGCGTAGCAATCAGCCCCAGCATTTT	few	NA	TRBV4-3	TRBJ1-5
CSVDLQGIYGYTF	TGCAGCGTCGATCTACAGGGAATCTATGGCTACACCTTC	NA	NA	TRBV29-1	TRBJ1-2
CASTVVAGETQYF	TGTGCCAGCACTGTGGTAGCGGGAGAGACCCAGTACTTC	NA	TRBD2	TRBV2	TRBJ2-5
CASSLTQSYEQYF	TGTGCCAGCAGCTTAACCCAAAGCTACGAGCAGTACTTC	many	NA	TRBV7-9	TRBJ2-7
CASSYSSLQTNSPLHF	TGTGCCAGCAGTTACTCGAGTCTACAAACAAATTCACCCCTCCACTTT	NA	NA	TRBV6-5	TRBJ1-6
CASSKGQPGPTLQETQYF	TGCGCCAGCAGCAAGGGACAGCCAGGGCCGACCTTACAAGAGACCCAGTACTTC	NA	TRBD1	TRBV5-1	TRBJ2-5
CSARGLGLASPTNTGELFF	TGCAGTGCTAGGGGTCTCGGACTAGCGAGCCCAACGAACACCGGGGAGCTGTTTTTT	NA	TRBD2	TRBV20-1	TRBJ2-2
CACSAGGRLNQPQHF	TGTGCCTGCAGTGCGGGGGGGCGCCTTAATCAGCCCCAGCATTTT	NA	NA	TRBV2	TRBJ1-5
CATTHQDRGYGYTF	TGTGCCACCACCCACCAGGACAGGGGCTATGGCTACACCTTC	many	TRBD1	TRBV15	TRBJ1-2
CASRRSQNAYEQYF	TGTGCCAGCAGGCGGTCCCAGAACGCCTACGAGCAGTACTTC	NA	NA	TRBV6-5	TRBJ2-7
CSALGDYEQYF	TGCAGTGCTTTGGGGGACTACGAGCAGTACTTC	few	NA	TRBV20-1	TRBJ2-7
CASSFTIRGQGSPLHF	TGTGCCAGCAGCTTCACGATTCGGGGACAGGGATCACCCCTCCACTTT	NA	TRBD1	TRBV7-9	TRBJ1-6